Presented here are 30 T cell receptor beta chains from one specimen sequenced in a study of T cells and Merkel cell carcinoma outcomes. Only in-frame clones appear in the TCRdb table, and some are missing; sequencing was by immunoSEQ multiplex PCR. The sample includes about 15,000 clones, roughly 76% seen only once; the top ten take roughly 10%. The material sequenced was tumor tissue from Merkel cell carcinoma. These receptors originate from a human donor with Merkel cell carcinoma.

The rearrangement links TRBV7-9 to TRBJ2-7; weak D call: TRBD2 (6 bases). There are 12 residues in the CDR3. The V gene's germline CDR1 is SEHNR and CDR2 FQNEAQ (reference sequence). V was trimmed by 4 bases and J by 6 bases, leaving 10 bases between them. CDR3 nucleotides: TGTGCCAGCAGCTGGGGGGAGGCCGAGCAGTACTTC. It yields the protein CASSWGEAEQYF.

V usage is TRBV5-1 and J usage is TRBJ1-4, with D maybe TRBD1 (6 bases). V dropped 4 bases and J dropped 5 bases, with 15 bases sitting between them. Germline CDR1 reads SGHRS; CDR2 reads YFSETQ. The CDR3 runs to 15 residues. The CDR3 sequence is CASSPDKGGNEKLFF. In DNA, the CDR3 is TGCGCCAGCAGCCCGGATAAGGGGGGAAATGAAAAACTGTTTTTT.

This chain links TRBV30 with TRBJ1-4, with a weak D call TRBD1 (6 bases). With 4 bases removed from V and 4 bases from J, the gap between germline ends came to 13 bases. CDR1 GTSNPN and CDR2 SVGIG come from the germline V gene (reference sequence). CDR3 size: 14 residues. The DNA for the CDR3 is TGTGCCTGGAAACAAGGGGGATTTAATGAAAAACTGTTTTTT. The encoded protein is CAWKQGGFNEKLFF.

The chain combines TRBV5-6 with TRBJ2-1; D not resolved. The CDR3 spans 13 residues. The V end lost 2 bases, the J end lost 3 bases, and 6 bases lay between the germline ends. Germline V gene sequence: CDR1 SGHDT, CDR2 YYEEEE. CDR3 nucleotides: TGTGCCAGCAGCTTTAAGGTCTACAATGAGCAGTTCTTC. Amino acid sequence: CASSFKVYNEQFF.

This clone was seen more than once but under ten times. The rearrangement joins TRBV6-4 to TRBJ2-4, with a tentative D call TRBD1 (5 bases). The germline V gene encodes CDR1 MRHNA and CDR2 SNTAGT. The ends were cut back, 3 bases at V and 3 bases at J, with 12 bases in the middle. The CDR3 is 15 residues long. The DNA for the CDR3 is TGTGCCAGCAGTGAAATACGGACACACAAAAACATTCAGTACTTC. Its protein product is CASSEIRTHKNIQYF.

The CDR3 DNA is TGTGCCAGCAGATCCGACAGGGGGGTTTGGGAGACCCAGTACTTC. Its protein is CASRSDRGVWETQYF. The chain is built from TRBV28 and TRBJ2-5; 9 nucleotides agree with TRBD1. The CDR3 loop spans 15 amino acids. Germline V gene lookup returns CDR1 MDHEN and CDR2 SYDVKM. Germline trimming cut 6 bases from V and 5 bases from J; bases unmatched to any gene: 10.

This clone was seen only once. The V gene is TRBV6-5, the J gene TRBJ1-5; TRBD1 matches at 7 bases. This CDR3 contains 13 residues. Per the germline V gene, CDR1 is MNHEY and CDR2 is SVGAGI. The V and J ends lost 5 bases and 7 bases, in that order; junction bases with no gene match: 5. CDR3 region: CASSKDRTQPQHF. The CDR3 DNA reads as TGTGCCAGCAGTAAGGACAGGACCCAGCCCCAGCATTTT.

This chain links TRBV11-2 with TRBJ2-3, with unresolved D. The CDR3 length is 13 residues. The germline V gene encodes CDR1 SGHAT and CDR2 FQNNGV. Trimming took off 5 bases at V and 2 bases at J, with 8 bases between the two ends. Here the CDR3 DNA reads TGTGCCAGCAGCCCGGTAAACACAGATACGCAGTATTTT. Residues: CASSPVNTDTQYF.

V gene TRBV5-4 combines with J gene TRBJ2-3, with a weak D call TRBD1 (5 bases). The CDR3 runs to 15 residues. The ends were cut back, 3 bases at V and 1 base at J, with 12 bases in the middle. Germline V gene lookup returns CDR1 SGHNT and CDR2 YYREEE (reference sequence). CDR3 loop: CASSSTGTGTDTQYF. CDR3 coding DNA: TGTGCCAGCAGCTCCACAGGAACAGGCACAGATACGCAGTATTTT.

This rearrangement joins TRBV28 to TRBJ2-2; no clear D gene. Trimming left V 8 bases short and J 4 bases short, with 8 bases between. Germline values: CDR1 MDHEN, CDR2 SYDVKM. The CDR3 length is 12 residues. The DNA of the CDR3 is TGTGCCAGCGGCGGCGGCACCGGGGAGCTGTTTTTT. Translation gives CASGGGTGELFF.

The chain links TRBV5-4 to TRBJ1-1; perhaps TRBD1 as D (5 bases). Germline V gene data show CDR1 as SGHNT and CDR2 as YYREEE (reference sequence). Trimming pared 3 bases from V and 1 base from J, leaving 10 bases between. The CDR3 is 14 residues long. The CDR3: CASSSSGTNTEAFF. The CDR3 region has the DNA TGTGCCAGCAGCTCTTCGGGGACGAACACTGAAGCTTTCTTT.

The genes are TRBV7-6 and TRBJ1-1; unclear D gene. The germline V gene has CDR1 SGHVS and CDR2 FNYEAQ. With 3 bases removed from V and 4 bases from J, the gap between germline ends came to 12 bases. CDR3 length: 14 amino acids. This CDR3 is CASSFTTQSTEAFF. DNA for the CDR3: TGTGCCAGCAGCTTCACGACTCAATCCACTGAAGCTTTCTTT.

CDR3 DNA: TGTGCCAGCAGGCGCCAGGGACCTGAAGCTTTCTTT. Protein: CASRRQGPEAFF. The rearrangement uses TRBV6-6 and TRBJ1-1, with a weak D call TRBD1 (5 bases). Germline V gene data show CDR1 as MNHNY and CDR2 as SVGAGI (reference sequence). V lost 6 bases, J lost 6 bases, and 11 bases lay in between. The CDR3 covers 12 residues.

The chain is built from TRBV14 and TRBJ1-6; 8 nucleotides match TRBD1. There are 14 residues in the CDR3. Trimming removed 2 bases from V and 7 bases from J; junction bases left unmatched: 1. Germline CDR1 SGHDN, CDR2 FVKESK. The chain's CDR3 is CASSQHRGNSPLHF. CDR3 bases: TGTGCCAGCAGCCAACACAGGGGGAATTCACCCCTCCACTTT.

This clone has more than one count but fewer than ten. The J gene is TRBJ2-7, the V gene TRBV28; D gene uncertain. With 3 bases removed from V and 3 bases from J, the gap between germline ends came to 12 bases. This CDR3 is 14 amino acids long. Germline assignment: CDR1 MDHEN and CDR2 SYDVKM. CDR3 sequence: CASSFIGQNYEQYF. The CDR3 DNA reads TGTGCCAGCAGTTTCATCGGCCAAAACTACGAGCAGTACTTC.

With regard to this clone: The sample holds other DNA sequences that translate to the same CDR3. The CDR3 spells CASSGDRDVAGELFF. The CDR3 DNA is TGCGCCAGCAGCGGGGACAGGGATGTGGCCGGGGAGCTGTTTTTT. The V and J genes are TRBV5-1 and TRBJ2-2; 9 bases align to TRBD1. Germline V gene sequence: CDR1 SGHRS, CDR2 YFSETQ. This CDR3 has 15 amino acids. V lost 4 bases to trimming and J lost 6 bases; unmatched junction nucleotides: 7.

This sequence joins TRBV12-5 and TRBJ2-5; 8 bases are shared with TRBD2. The CDR3 runs 13 residues. In germline, CDR1 is LGHNT, CDR2 FRNRAP. The trim removed 6 bases at V and 5 bases at J, leaving 5 bases unmatched. Here the CDR3 reads CASGAGGWETQYF. The CDR3 DNA reads TGTGCTAGTGGCGCGGGGGGTTGGGAGACCCAGTACTTC. The full variable domain, in which reference TRBV12-5 and TRBJ2-5 provide the parts outside the CDR3, is DARVTQTPRHKVTEMGQEVTMRCQPILGHNTVFWYRQTMMQGLELLAYFRNRAPLDDSGMPKDRFSAEMPDATLATLKIQPSEPRDSAVYFCASGAGGWETQYFGPGTRLLVL.

V gene TRBV7-9 combines with J gene TRBJ1-1, with unresolved D. This CDR3 is 12 amino acids long. Per the germline V gene, CDR1 is SEHNR and CDR2 is FQNEAQ (reference sequence). V was clipped by 9 bases and J by 1 base, with 9 bases between them. CDR3 DNA sequence: TGTGCCAGTAGACGAGGGAACACTGAAGCTTTCTTT. This codes for CASRRGNTEAFF.

The rearrangement links TRBV13 to TRBJ2-3; perhaps TRBD1 as D (6 bases). V gave up 2 bases and J gave up 0 bases, with 9 bases separating them. This CDR3 has 15 amino acids. CDR1 PRHDT and CDR2 FYEKMQ come from the germline V gene (reference sequence). CDR3 in DNA: TGTGCCAGCAGCTTACAAGGGACAAGCACAGATACGCAGTATTTT. It yields the protein CASSLQGTSTDTQYF.

In DNA, the CDR3 is TGTGCCAGCTCAACGGCGGGGGCGGGCACTGAAGCTTTCTTT. As protein: CASSTAGAGTEAFF. The chain is built from TRBV18 and TRBJ1-1; maybe TRBD1 (6 bases). CDR1 KGHSH and CDR2 LQKENI come from the germline V gene. The CDR3 totals 14 residues. With 5 bases removed from V and 4 bases from J, the gap between germline ends came to 14 bases.

The rearrangement joins TRBV5-6 to TRBJ2-5; 8 bases line up with TRBD1. This CDR3 is built from 15 residues. With V trimmed by 0 bases and J by 3 bases, 4 bases remained unmatched. Germline V lookup: CDR1 SGHDT, CDR2 YYEEEE. The CDR3 protein is CASSLARTGKETQYF. In DNA, the CDR3 is TGTGCCAGCAGCTTGGCCCGGACAGGGAAAGAGACCCAGTACTTC.

The chain couples TRBV5-1 to TRBJ2-1; possibly TRBD2 for D (6 bases). Germline V gene lookup returns CDR1 SGHRS and CDR2 YFSETQ. The CDR3 runs to 14 residues. Trimming pared 3 bases from V and 7 bases from J, leaving 14 bases between. The CDR3 loop reads CASSSFGGMNEQFF. In DNA, the CDR3 is TGCGCCAGCAGCTCGTTTGGCGGGATGAATGAGCAGTTCTTC.

This clone was counted once. The chain recombines TRBV6-1 with TRBJ1-3; no reliable D call. The germline V gene has CDR1 MNHNS and CDR2 SASEGT. This CDR3 is built from 14 residues. Trimming removed 3 bases at V and 0 bases at J, with 6 bases between. CDR3 nucleotides: TGTGCCAGCAGTGAGCGGACCTCTGGAAACACCATATATTTT. It codes for CASSERTSGNTIYF.

This chain's CDR3 is CASSSQGTGGAYEQYF. Here the CDR3 DNA reads TGTGCCAGCAGCTCCCAGGGGACAGGGGGGGCCTACGAGCAGTACTTC. The gene calls are TRBV7-6 and TRBJ2-7; 11 nucleotides agree with TRBD1. Per germline, CDR1 SGHVS and CDR2 FNYEAQ. Trimming removed 4 bases from V and 2 bases from J; junction bases left unmatched: 7. The CDR3 runs 16 residues.

The gene calls are TRBV6-4 and TRBJ1-2, with no clear D. Per germline, CDR1 MRHNA and CDR2 SNTAGT. Trimming took off 3 bases at V and 3 bases at J, with 5 bases between the two ends. The CDR3 runs to 12 residues. The CDR3 DNA sequence: TGTGCCAGCAGTGATGGTGACTATGGCTACACCTTC. Translated: CASSDGDYGYTF.

This rearrangement joins TRBV30 to TRBJ1-1; D possibly corresponds to TRBD1 (5 bases). This CDR3 comprises 17 residues. Deletions cut 1 base from V and 0 bases from J, with 18 bases between. CDR1 GTSNPN and CDR2 SVGIG come from the germline V gene (reference sequence). The CDR3: CAWSAPGRLRMNTEAFF. The CDR3 nucleotides read TGTGCCTGGAGTGCGCCGGGGCGTCTTCGTATGAACACTGAAGCTTTCTTT.

V is TRBV29-1 and J is TRBJ2-5; 9 bases fit TRBD2. J was trimmed by 5 bases and V by 8 bases; bases with no gene match: 3. This CDR3 has 11 amino acids. CDR1 is SQVTM, CDR2 ANQGSEA, per germline. The CDR3 DNA is TGCAGCCTTCTAGCGGGGGAGACCCAGTACTTC. Its translation: CSLLAGETQYF.

This chain links TRBV7-9 with TRBJ2-7, with D possibly being TRBD1 or TRBD2 (5 bases each). Germline-derived CDR1 and CDR2 are SEHNR and FQNEAQ (reference sequence). The length of the CDR3 is 14 residues. Trimming left V 7 bases short and J 5 bases short, with 18 bases between. CDR3 in amino acids: CASIPTGGVDEQYF. The DNA for the CDR3 is TGTGCCAGCATCCCGACTGGGGGTGTCGACGAGCAGTACTTC.

V is TRBV19 and J is TRBJ1-5, with D possibly matching TRBD1 (6 bases). The CDR3 extends over 14 amino acids. CDR1 is LNHDA, CDR2 SQIVND, per germline (reference sequence). The V gene lost 5 bases and the J gene lost 2 bases, with 10 bases spanning the gap. CDR3 DNA sequence: TGTGCCAGTAGTGCGGCAGGGGGCAATCAGCCCCAGCATTTT. It codes for CASSAAGGNQPQHF.

The rearrangement joins TRBV15 to TRBJ2-5; D may correspond to TRBD1 or TRBD2 (5 bases each). The V end was cut by 0 bases, the J end by 0 bases, with 8 bases between. CDR3 length: 15 residues. CDR1 and CDR2 (germline): LNHNV, YYDKDF (reference sequence). CDR3 bases: TGTGCCACCAGCAGAGAGGGGACGCACCAAGAGACCCAGTACTTC. Translated, it gives CATSREGTHQETQYF.